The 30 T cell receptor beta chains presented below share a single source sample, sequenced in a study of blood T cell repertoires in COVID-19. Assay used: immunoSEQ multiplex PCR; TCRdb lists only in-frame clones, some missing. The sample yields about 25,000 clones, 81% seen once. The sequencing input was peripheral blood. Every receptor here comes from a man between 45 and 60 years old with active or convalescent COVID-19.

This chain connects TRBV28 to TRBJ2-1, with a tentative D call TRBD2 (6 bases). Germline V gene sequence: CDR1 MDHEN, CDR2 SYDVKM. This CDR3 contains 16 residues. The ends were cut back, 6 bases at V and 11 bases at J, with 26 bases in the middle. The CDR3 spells CASRPASGGGYYQQFF. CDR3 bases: TGTGCCAGCAGACCCGCCTCCGGGGGTGGGTATTATCAGCAGTTCTTC.

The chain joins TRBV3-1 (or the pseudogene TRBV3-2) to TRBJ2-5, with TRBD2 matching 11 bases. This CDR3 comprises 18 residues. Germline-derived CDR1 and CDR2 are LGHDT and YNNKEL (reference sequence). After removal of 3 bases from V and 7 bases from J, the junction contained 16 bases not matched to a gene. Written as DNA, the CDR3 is TGTGCCAGCAGCCAGAACCCCCCGGGATCCGGGACTAGCGGGACCCAGTACTTC. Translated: CASSQNPPGSGTSGTQYF.

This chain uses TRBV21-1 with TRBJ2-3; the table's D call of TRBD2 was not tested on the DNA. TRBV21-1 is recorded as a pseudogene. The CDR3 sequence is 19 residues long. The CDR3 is CASSFGKLREVGGTDTQYF. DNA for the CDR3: TGTGCCAGCAGCTTTGGGAAGCTGCGGGAGGTAGGGGGCACAGATACGCAGTATTTT.

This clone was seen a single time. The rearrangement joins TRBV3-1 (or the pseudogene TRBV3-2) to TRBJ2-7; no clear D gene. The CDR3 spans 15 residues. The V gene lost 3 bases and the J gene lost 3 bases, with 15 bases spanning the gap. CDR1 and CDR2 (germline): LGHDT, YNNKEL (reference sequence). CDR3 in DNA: TGTGCCAGCAGCCAGAAAGTAGTGCGGATCTACGAGCAGTACTTC. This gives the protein CASSQKVVRIYEQYF.

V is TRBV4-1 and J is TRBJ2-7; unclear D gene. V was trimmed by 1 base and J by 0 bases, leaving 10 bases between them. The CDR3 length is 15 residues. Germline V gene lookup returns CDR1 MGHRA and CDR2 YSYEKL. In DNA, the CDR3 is TGCGCCAGCAGCCAAGCCCCGGGTCGCTCCTACGAGCAGTACTTC. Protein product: CASSQAPGRSYEQYF.

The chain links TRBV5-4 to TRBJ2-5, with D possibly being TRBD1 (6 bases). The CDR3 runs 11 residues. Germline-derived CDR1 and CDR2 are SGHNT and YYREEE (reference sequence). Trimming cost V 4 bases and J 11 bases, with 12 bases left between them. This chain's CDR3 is CASSKDSLQYF. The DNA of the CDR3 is TGTGCCAGCAGCAAGGACAGTCTACAGTACTTC.

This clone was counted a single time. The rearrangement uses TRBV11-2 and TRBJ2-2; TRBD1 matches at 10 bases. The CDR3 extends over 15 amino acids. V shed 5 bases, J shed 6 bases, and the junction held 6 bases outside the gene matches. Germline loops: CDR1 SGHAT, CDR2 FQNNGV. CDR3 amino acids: CASSPDRGDSGELFF. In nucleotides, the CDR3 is TGTGCCAGCAGCCCGGACAGGGGGGATTCCGGGGAGCTGTTTTTT.

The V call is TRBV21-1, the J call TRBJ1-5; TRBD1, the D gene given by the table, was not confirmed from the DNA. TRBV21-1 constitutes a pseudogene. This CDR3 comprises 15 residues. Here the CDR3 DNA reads TGTGCCAGCAGCACAGGGGGTTATAGCAATCAGCCCCAGCATTTT. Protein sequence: CASSTGGYSNQPQHF.

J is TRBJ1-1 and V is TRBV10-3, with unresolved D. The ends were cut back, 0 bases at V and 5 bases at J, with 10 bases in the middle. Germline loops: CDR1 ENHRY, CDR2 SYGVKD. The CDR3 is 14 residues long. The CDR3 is CAISESIVSTEAFF. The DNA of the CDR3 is TGTGCCATCAGTGAGTCGATCGTCAGTACTGAAGCTTTCTTT.

CDR3 DNA sequence: TGTGCCAGCCTCAACGCGGGGGGGGGTAAAGATACGCAGTATTTT. It yields the protein CASLNAGGGKDTQYF. This chain uses TRBV28 with TRBJ2-3; 9 nucleotides line up with TRBD2. The germline V gene encodes CDR1 MDHEN and CDR2 SYDVKM. The V segment lost 8 bases and the J segment 5 bases; nucleotides outside the gene matches: 11. The CDR3 runs to 15 residues. The variable domain in full, with the rest retrieved from reference TRBV28 and TRBJ2-3, is DVKVTQSSRYLVKRTGEKVFLECVQDMDHENMFWYRQDPGLGLRLIYFSYDVKMKEKGDIPEGYSVSREKKERFSLILESASTNQTSMYLCASLNAGGGKDTQYFGPGTRLTVL.

CDR3 in DNA: TGTGCCAGCAGCCACAGGGGGCGCGGCGTTAGTGAAAAACTGTTTTTT. This gives the protein CASSHRGRGVSEKLFF. The genes are TRBV27 and TRBJ1-4, with 9 positions matching TRBD1. Trimming cost V 6 bases and J 7 bases; bases outside gene matches: 12. There are 16 residues in the CDR3. Germline loops: CDR1 MNHEY, CDR2 SMNVEV (reference sequence).

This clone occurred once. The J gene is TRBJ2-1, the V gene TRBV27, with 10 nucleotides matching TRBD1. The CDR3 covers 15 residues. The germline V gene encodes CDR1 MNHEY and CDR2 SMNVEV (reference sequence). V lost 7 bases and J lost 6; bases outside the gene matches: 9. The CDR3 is CASTLDRGEFNEQFF. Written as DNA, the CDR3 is TGTGCCAGCACCTTGGACAGGGGGGAGTTCAATGAGCAGTTCTTC.

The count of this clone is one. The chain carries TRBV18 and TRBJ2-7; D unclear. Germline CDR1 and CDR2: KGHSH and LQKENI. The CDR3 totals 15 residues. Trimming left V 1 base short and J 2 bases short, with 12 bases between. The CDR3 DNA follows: TGTGCCAGCTCACCACTGGGCAGGCCGCCCTACGAGCAGTACTTC. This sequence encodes CASSPLGRPPYEQYF. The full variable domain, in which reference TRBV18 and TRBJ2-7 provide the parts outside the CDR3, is NAGVMQNPRHLVRRRGQEARLRCSPMKGHSHVYWYRQLPEEGLKFMVYLQKENIIDESGMPKERFSAEFPKEGPSILRIQQVVRGDSAAYFCASSPLGRPPYEQYFGPGTRLTVT.

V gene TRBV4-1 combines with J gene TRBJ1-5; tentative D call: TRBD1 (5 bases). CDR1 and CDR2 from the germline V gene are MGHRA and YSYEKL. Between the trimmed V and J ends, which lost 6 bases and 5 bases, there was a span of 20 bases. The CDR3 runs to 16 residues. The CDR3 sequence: CASSLGGGAFYQPQHF. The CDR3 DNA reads TGCGCCAGCAGTCTGGGTGGTGGGGCATTTTATCAGCCCCAGCATTTT.

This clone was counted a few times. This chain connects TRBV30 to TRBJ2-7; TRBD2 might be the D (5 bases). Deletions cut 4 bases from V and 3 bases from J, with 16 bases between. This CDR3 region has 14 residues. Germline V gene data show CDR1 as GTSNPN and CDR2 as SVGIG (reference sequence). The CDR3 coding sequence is TGTGCCTGGATGGAGCGGCATACCCTCTACGAGCAGTACTTC. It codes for CAWMERHTLYEQYF. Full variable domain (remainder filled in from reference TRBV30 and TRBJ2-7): SQTIHQWPATLVQPVGSPLSLECTVEGTSNPNLYWYRQAAGRGLQLLFYSVGIGQISSEVPQNLSASRPQDRQFILSSKKLLLSDSGFYLCAWMERHTLYEQYFGPGTRLTVT.

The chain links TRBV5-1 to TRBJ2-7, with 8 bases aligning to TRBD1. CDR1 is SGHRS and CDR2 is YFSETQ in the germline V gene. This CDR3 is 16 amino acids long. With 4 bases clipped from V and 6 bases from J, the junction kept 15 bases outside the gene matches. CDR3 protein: CASSPSGQTGGGEQYF. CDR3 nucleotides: TGCGCCAGCAGCCCATCCGGTCAAACAGGGGGAGGCGAGCAGTACTTC.

CDR3 residues: CASSGLAGVFGNEQFF. In nucleotides, the CDR3 is TGTGCCAGCAGTGGACTAGCGGGAGTTTTTGGCAATGAGCAGTTCTTC. The chain combines TRBV6-1 with TRBJ2-1, with 12 bases lining up with TRBD2. J gave up 6 bases and V 4 bases, and 7 bases lay outside the gene matches. Germline V lookup: CDR1 MNHNS, CDR2 SASEGT. This CDR3 comprises 16 residues.

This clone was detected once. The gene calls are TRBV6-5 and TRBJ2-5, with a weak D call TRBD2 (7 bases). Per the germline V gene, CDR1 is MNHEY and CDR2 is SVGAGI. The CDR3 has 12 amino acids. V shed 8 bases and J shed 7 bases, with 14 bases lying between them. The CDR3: CASGGAGGTQYF. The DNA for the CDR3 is TGTGCCAGCGGGGGGGCCGGGGGGACCCAGTACTTC.

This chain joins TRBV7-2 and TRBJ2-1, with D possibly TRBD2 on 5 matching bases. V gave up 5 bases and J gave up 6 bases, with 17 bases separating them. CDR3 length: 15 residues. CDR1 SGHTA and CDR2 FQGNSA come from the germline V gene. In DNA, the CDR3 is TGTGCCAGCAGCGCCGGAGGAGGAGTAGGCAATGAGCAGTTCTTC. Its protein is CASSAGGGVGNEQFF.

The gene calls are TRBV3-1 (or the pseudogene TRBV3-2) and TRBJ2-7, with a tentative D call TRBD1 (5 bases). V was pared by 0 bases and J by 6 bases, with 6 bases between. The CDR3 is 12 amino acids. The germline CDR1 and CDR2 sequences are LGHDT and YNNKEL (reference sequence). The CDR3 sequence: CASSQEGVEQYF. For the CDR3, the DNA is TGTGCCAGCAGCCAAGAAGGGGTCGAGCAGTACTTC.

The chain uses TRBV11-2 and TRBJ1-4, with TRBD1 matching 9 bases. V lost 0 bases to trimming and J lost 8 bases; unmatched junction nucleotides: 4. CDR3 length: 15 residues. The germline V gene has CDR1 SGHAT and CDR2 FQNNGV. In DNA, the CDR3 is TGTGCCAGCAGCTTAGACGTGACAGGGGGGGAAAAACTGTTTTTT. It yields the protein CASSLDVTGGEKLFF.

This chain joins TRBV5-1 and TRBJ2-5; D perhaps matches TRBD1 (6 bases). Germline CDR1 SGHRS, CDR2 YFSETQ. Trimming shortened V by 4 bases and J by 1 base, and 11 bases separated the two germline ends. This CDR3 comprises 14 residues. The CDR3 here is CASSTTGRQETQYF. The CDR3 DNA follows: TGCGCCAGCAGCACTACAGGGCGCCAAGAGACCCAGTACTTC. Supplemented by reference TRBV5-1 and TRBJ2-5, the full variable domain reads KAGVTQTPRYLIKTRGQQVTLSCSPISGHRSVSWYQQTPGQGLQFLFEYFSETQRNKGNFPGRFSGRQFSNSRSEMNVSTLELGDSALYLCASSTTGRQETQYFGPGTRLLVL.

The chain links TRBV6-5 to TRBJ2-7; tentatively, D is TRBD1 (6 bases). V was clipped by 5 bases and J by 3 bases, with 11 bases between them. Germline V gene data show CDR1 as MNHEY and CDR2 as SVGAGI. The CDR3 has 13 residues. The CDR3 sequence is CASSLTGSYEQYF. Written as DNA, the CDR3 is TGTGCCAGCAGTCTAACAGGGAGCTACGAGCAGTACTTC.

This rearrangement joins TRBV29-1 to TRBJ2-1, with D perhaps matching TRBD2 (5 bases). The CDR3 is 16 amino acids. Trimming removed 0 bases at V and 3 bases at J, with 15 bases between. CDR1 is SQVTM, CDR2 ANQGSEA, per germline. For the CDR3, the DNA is TGCAGCGTTGAAGAAGGGAAGCGTGGACTCTACAATGAGCAGTTCTTC. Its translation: CSVEEGKRGLYNEQFF.

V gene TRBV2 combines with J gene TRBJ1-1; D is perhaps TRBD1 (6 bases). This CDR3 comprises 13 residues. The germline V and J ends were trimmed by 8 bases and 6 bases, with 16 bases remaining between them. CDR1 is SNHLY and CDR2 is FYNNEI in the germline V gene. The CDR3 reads CASERQEASEAFF. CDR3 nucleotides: TGTGCCAGCGAAAGACAGGAGGCTTCTGAAGCTTTCTTT.

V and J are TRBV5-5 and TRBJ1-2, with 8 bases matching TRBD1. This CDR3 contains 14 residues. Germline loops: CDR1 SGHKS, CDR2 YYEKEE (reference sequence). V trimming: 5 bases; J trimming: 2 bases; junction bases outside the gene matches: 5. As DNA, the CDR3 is TGTGCCAGCAGGCGACAGGGGTCGAACTATGGCTACACCTTC. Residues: CASRRQGSNYGYTF.

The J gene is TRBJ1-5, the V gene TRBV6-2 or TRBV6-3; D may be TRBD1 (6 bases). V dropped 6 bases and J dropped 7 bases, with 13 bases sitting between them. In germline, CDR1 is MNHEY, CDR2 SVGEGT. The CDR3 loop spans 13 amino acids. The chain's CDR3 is CASSRSRGQPQHF. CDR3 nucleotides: TGTGCCAGCAGCCGCTCCAGGGGACAGCCCCAGCATTTT.

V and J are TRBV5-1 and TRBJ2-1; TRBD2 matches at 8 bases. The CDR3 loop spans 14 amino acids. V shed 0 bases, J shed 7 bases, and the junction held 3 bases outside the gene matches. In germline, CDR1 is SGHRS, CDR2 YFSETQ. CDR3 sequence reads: CASSLVAGSNEQFF. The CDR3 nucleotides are TGCGCCAGCAGCTTGGTAGCGGGGAGTAATGAGCAGTTCTTC. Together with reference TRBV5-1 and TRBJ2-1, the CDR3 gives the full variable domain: KAGVTQTPRYLIKTRGQQVTLSCSPISGHRSVSWYQQTPGQGLQFLFEYFSETQRNKGNFPGRFSGRQFSNSRSEMNVSTLELGDSALYLCASSLVAGSNEQFFGPGTRLTVL.

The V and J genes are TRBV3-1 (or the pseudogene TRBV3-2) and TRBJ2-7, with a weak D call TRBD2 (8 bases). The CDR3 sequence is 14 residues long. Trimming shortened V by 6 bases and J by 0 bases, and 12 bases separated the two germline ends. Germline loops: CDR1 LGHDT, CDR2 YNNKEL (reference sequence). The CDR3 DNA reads TGTGCCAGCAGTAGCGGGACAGACTCCTACGAGCAGTACTTC. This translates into CASSSGTDSYEQYF.

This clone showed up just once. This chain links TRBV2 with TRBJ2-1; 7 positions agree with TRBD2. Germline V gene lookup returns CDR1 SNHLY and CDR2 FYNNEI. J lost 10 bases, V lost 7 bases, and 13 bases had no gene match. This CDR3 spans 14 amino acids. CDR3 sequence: CASNPGLVAVEQFF. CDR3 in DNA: TGTGCCAGCAACCCAGGACTAGTAGCGGTAGAGCAGTTCTTC.